This T cell receptor beta chain was identified during a study of regulatory T cells in long-lasting Graves disease. Study results and limitations: The study found persistent patients shared more public clonotypes (roughly 2,500) than new patients (nearly 1,000).

The time point is: newly diagnosed GD, antithyroid drugs for less than 3 months. Preparation of the TCR library used RNA extracted from PBMCs. This clonotype has more than one count but fewer than ten. What it binds is not known. To make TCR beta libraries, researchers used iRepertoire HTBI primers and Arm-PCR of CDR3 regions. MiXCR was run by TCRdb on the multiplex PCR reads, yielding one entry per CDR3 protein. The table includes 350,000 to 550,000 distinct CDR3 sequences, 16% detected once. Looked up from germline, CDR1 is MDHEN and CDR2 is SYDVKM. Trimming left V 6 bases short and J 7 bases short, with 13 bases between. The CDR3 contains 13 residues. These records were also assigned to another study, of T cells in Graves' hyperthyroidism and ophthalmopathy.

This clonotype was obtained from a woman between 18 and 29 years old with Graves disease. The V and J genes are TRBV28 and TRBJ2-1; D uncertain. This specimen was peripheral blood mononuclear cells (PBMCs), taken at new diagnosis, from a patient treated with antithyroid drugs. CDR3 in amino acids: CASRLGSSNEQFF. The CDR3, as DNA: TGTGCCAGCAGACTTGGTTCCTCGAATGAGCAGTTCTTC.